The 14 T cell receptor beta chains reported below all come from one sample, sequenced in a study of blood T cell repertoires in COVID-19. Generated by immunoSEQ multiplex PCR, the TCRdb table keeps only in-frame clones and is missing some. The sample holds about 220,000 clones, 65% to 90% seen once. Specimen: peripheral blood. These receptors came from a man aged 45-60 years with active or convalescent COVID-19.

The rearrangement uses TRBV2 and TRBJ1-3; no reliable D call. Germline V gene data show CDR1 as SNHLY and CDR2 as FYNNEI. Trimming took 3 bases from V and 0 from J, leaving 9 bases between them. The CDR3 runs to 15 residues. The CDR3 region is CASSETSSSGNTIYF. The CDR3 nucleotides are TGTGCCAGCAGTGAGACTTCCAGCTCTGGAAACACCATATATTTT.

CDR3 residues: CASSPSGVYGNTIYF. The DNA for the CDR3 is TGTGCCAGCAGCCCATCGGGTGTTTATGGAAACACCATATATTTT. This chain connects TRBV9 to TRBJ1-3, with D unclear. Trimming shortened V by 4 bases and J by 3 bases, and 14 bases separated the two germline ends. This CDR3 contains 15 residues. CDR1 is SGDLS, CDR2 YYNGEE, per germline.

Only a few counts were recorded for this clone. The CDR3 is CASSRNWRTEAFF. Written as DNA, the CDR3 is TGTGCCAGCAGCCGAAATTGGAGGACTGAAGCTTTCTTT. This chain joins TRBV7-6 and TRBJ1-1, with unresolved D. The V end lost 5 bases, the J end lost 5 bases, and 12 bases lay between the germline ends. The CDR3 sequence is 13 residues long. Germline CDR1 SGHVS, CDR2 FNYEAQ.

The chain links TRBV14 to TRBJ1-4, with D unclear. V lost 4 bases to trimming and J lost 7 bases, with 16 bases between them. The CDR3 totals 15 residues. The germline V gene encodes CDR1 SGHDN and CDR2 FVKESK. CDR3 loop: CASSPRGEGPEKLFF. The DNA of the CDR3 is TGTGCCAGCAGCCCCCGGGGAGAGGGTCCTGAAAAACTGTTTTTT.

The J gene is TRBJ2-5, the V gene TRBV5-1; the D gene is possibly TRBD2 (5 bases). The germline gives CDR1 SGHRS, CDR2 YFSETQ. V was pared by 2 bases and J by 5 bases, with 22 bases between. The CDR3 runs to 17 residues. CDR3 loop: CASSFRTDGLKRETQYF. In nucleotides, the CDR3 is TGCGCCAGCAGCTTCCGCACGGACGGACTTAAGCGGGAGACCCAGTACTTC.

The chain has TRBV5-1 and TRBJ1-6; D might be TRBD1 (5 bases). CDR1 and CDR2 (germline): SGHRS, YFSETQ. Trimming left V 7 bases short and J 6 bases short, with 11 bases between. This CDR3 is 13 amino acids long. The CDR3 reads CASAQGRNSPLHF. The CDR3 region has the DNA TGCGCCAGCGCGCAGGGTCGTAATTCACCCCTCCACTTT.

The V call is TRBV20-1, the J call TRBJ2-3; 8 bases agree with TRBD2. The CDR3 loop spans 11 amino acids. V shed 8 bases and J 6 bases; nucleotides not matched to a gene: 4. Looked up from germline, CDR1 is DFQATT and CDR2 is SNEGSKA (reference sequence). CDR3 bases: TGCAGTAGCGGGAGATCGGATACGCAGTATTTT. This codes for CSSGRSDTQYF.

V gene TRBV24-1 combines with J gene TRBJ2-7; 9 bases agree with TRBD1. The length of the CDR3 is 13 residues. CDR1 is KGHDR and CDR2 is SFDVKD in the germline V gene. The V segment lost 8 bases and the J segment 4 bases; nucleotides outside the gene matches: 5. The CDR3 DNA reads TGTGCCACCAAGACAGGGGGTTCGTACGAGCAGTACGTC. Amino acid sequence: CATKTGGSYEQYV.

The chain couples TRBV19 to TRBJ1-5, with unresolved D. V gave up 4 bases and J gave up 5 bases, with 9 bases separating them. This CDR3 is built from 13 residues. Germline-derived CDR1 and CDR2 are LNHDA and SQIVND (reference sequence). CDR3 in DNA: TGTGCCAGTAGTAGGGCGCTCTATCAGCCCCAGCATTTT. This sequence encodes CASSRALYQPQHF.

This chain connects TRBV4-3 to TRBJ1-2; 8 nucleotides match TRBD1. Per germline, CDR1 LGHNA and CDR2 YSLEER. The CDR3 is made up of 14 amino acids. V lost 2 bases to trimming and J lost 5 bases; unmatched junction nucleotides: 4. CDR3: CASSQRQGLYGYTF. As DNA, the CDR3 is TGCGCCAGCAGCCAAAGACAGGGGTTATATGGCTACACCTTC.

The genes are TRBV4-2 and TRBJ2-4; D perhaps matches TRBD2 (5 bases). Trimming took 0 bases from V and 1 from J, leaving 10 bases between them. The CDR3 is 16 amino acids. Germline-derived CDR1 and CDR2 are LGHNA and YNFKEQ. CDR3 in DNA: TGTGCCAGCAGCCAAGATCTGGGCGGGGCCAAAAACATTCAGTACTTC. This codes for CASSQDLGGAKNIQYF.

The genes are TRBV7-3 and TRBJ1-6, with 11 positions matching TRBD1. The CDR3 contains 16 residues. The ends lost 1 base at V and 9 bases at J; junction bases unmatched: 5. In germline, CDR1 is SGHTA, CDR2 FQGTGA. This CDR3 reads CASSLKGQGGISPLHF. CDR3 DNA sequence: TGTGCCAGCAGCTTAAAGGGACAGGGGGGCATTTCACCCCTCCACTTT.

This chain uses TRBV6-2 or TRBV6-3 with TRBJ2-7; D is ambiguous. V was cut by 6 bases and J by 3 bases, with 24 bases left in between. This CDR3 comprises 17 residues. Per germline, CDR1 MNHEY and CDR2 SVGEGT. CDR3 protein: CASSRSSVDPRRYEQYF. CDR3 nucleotides: TGTGCCAGCAGCCGCTCGTCGGTTGATCCGCGGCGCTACGAGCAGTACTTC.

This clone appeared once. This chain's CDR3 is CASSPTPGSYNEQFF. The CDR3 coding sequence is TGTGCCAGCTCACCAACCCCGGGATCGTACAATGAGCAGTTCTTC. V is TRBV18 and J is TRBJ2-1; the D gene is possibly TRBD2 (5 bases). The V gene lost 2 bases and the J gene lost 4 bases, with 12 bases spanning the gap. The CDR3 runs to 15 residues. In germline, CDR1 is KGHSH, CDR2 LQKENI.